This T cell receptor (beta chain) comes out of a study of shared clonotypes between healthy human individuals. For the study at large: CD4 naive and CD4 memory each took three plates per donor, while CD8 naive took two and CD8 memory one. Findings and limits, study-wide: Sharing across four donors was highest in naive CD4 (around 5%) and lowest in memory CD8 (roughly 0.4%). Expectations were that clonotype sharing among donors would be affected by sequencing depth.

V lost 4 bases and J lost 2, with 3 bases in between. In germline, CDR1 is MNHNS, CDR2 SASEGT. This CDR3 is 11 amino acids long. Naive CD8 cells lacked CD45RO, underwent positive selection for CCR7 and left out terminally differentiated effector memory CD45RA+ cells. Donors included only healthy HIV-negative adults lacking recent acute infections or vaccinations. Ten or more counts support this clone. Its antigen is not identified. The protocol was immunoSEQ multiplex PCR, while the TCRdb copy is restricted to in-frame clones and leaves out a portion. The data hold hundreds of thousands of clones, with 80% to 95% observed a single time.

V gene TRBV6-1 combines with J gene TRBJ2-7; unclear D gene. The sequence derives from a man aged 25-45 years in good health. Input material: naive CD8+ T cells sorted from blood. The DNA of the CDR3 is TGTGCCAGCAGTGGGACCTACGAGCAGTACTTC. This translates into CASSGTYEQYF.